This entry lists 23 T cell receptor beta chains sequenced from one sample in a study of identical twins. TCRdb reanalysed the 5' RACE reads using MiXCR and keeps one entry per CDR3 protein. Among about 530,000 distinct CDR3 sequences listed, about 20% were seen once. The data also belong to a second study, concerning yellow fever vaccine responses in identical twins.

Material: CD4+ T cells sorted from blood. Source of these receptors: a woman in her late teens or twenties in good health.

This clonotype was observed a few times. CDR3 in DNA: TGTGCCAGCAGCTCCTACCTGGGGGGTAACTCAGAGACCCAGTACTTC. As protein: CASSSYLGGNSETQYF. The chain employs TRBV7-9 and TRBJ2-5; D might be TRBD2 (6 bases). The CDR3 runs to 16 residues. The germline gives CDR1 SEHNR, CDR2 FQNEAQ (reference sequence). The ends were cut back, 4 bases at V and 4 bases at J, with 19 bases in the middle.

This clonotype was seen ten or more times. This rearrangement joins TRBV5-1 to TRBJ2-1; D is ambiguous. Per the germline V gene, CDR1 is SGHRS and CDR2 is YFSETQ. CDR3 length: 17 residues. Trimming removed 0 bases at V and 2 bases at J, with 15 bases between. CDR3 DNA: TGCGCCAGCAGCTTGGCCCCTAGTGGCACAACCTACAATGAGCAGTTCTTC. This sequence encodes CASSLAPSGTTYNEQFF.

V is TRBV18 and J is TRBJ2-7; TRBD2 is a possible D gene (6 bases). This CDR3 contains 14 residues. Trimming took 3 bases from V and 5 from J, leaving 14 bases between them. The germline CDR1 and CDR2 sequences are KGHSH and LQKENI. The CDR3 here is CASSPPGTPNEQYF. In DNA form, the CDR3 reads TGTGCCAGCTCACCGCCCGGGACTCCCAACGAGCAGTACTTC.

This clonotype occurred a few times. The CDR3 region is CASRNITGIGTDTQYF. The CDR3, as DNA: TGCGCCAGCCGCAATATCACAGGGATTGGAACAGATACGCAGTATTTT. The genes are TRBV10-2 and TRBJ2-3, with D maybe TRBD1 (6 bases). Trimming pared 8 bases from V and 3 bases from J, leaving 21 bases between. The CDR3 consists of 16 residues. The germline V gene has CDR1 WSHSY and CDR2 SAAADI.

The chain joins TRBV28 to TRBJ2-2; TRBD1 aligns across 7 bases. The CDR3 covers 16 residues. The trim removed 6 bases at V and 1 base at J, leaving 8 bases unmatched. Germline lookup yields CDR1 MDHEN and CDR2 SYDVKM. CDR3 bases: TGTGCCAGCAGACCCCGGACAGGCGGGAACACCGGGGAGCTGTTTTTT. It is translated as CASRPRTGGNTGELFF.

This clonotype appeared a single time. The chain combines TRBV3-1 with TRBJ2-1, with D possibly matching TRBD2 (7 bases). V gave up 3 bases and J gave up 3 bases, with 9 bases separating them. The CDR3 consists of 14 residues. The V gene's germline CDR1 is LGHDT and CDR2 YNNKEL (reference sequence). The CDR3 spells CASSQGGLYNEQFF. For the CDR3, the DNA is TGTGCCAGCAGCCAGGGGGGGCTCTACAATGAGCAGTTCTTC.

This clonotype was counted between two and nine times. This chain uses TRBV9 with TRBJ2-1, with no clear D. The CDR3 has 13 amino acids. Per the germline V gene, CDR1 is SGDLS and CDR2 is YYNGEE. Trimming pared 7 bases from V and 5 bases from J, leaving 13 bases between. The DNA of the CDR3 is TGTGCCAGCTCAAGAGTAACCCACAATGAGCAGTTCTTC. Translation gives CASSRVTHNEQFF.

The CDR3 DNA reads as TGCGCCAGCAGCTTGAGGAACAGGGACCTCTCCTACAATGAGCAGTTCTTC. It specifies CASSLRNRDLSYNEQFF. This chain links TRBV5-1 with TRBJ2-1; D might be TRBD1 (6 bases). Germline values: CDR1 SGHRS, CDR2 YFSETQ. The germline V and J ends were trimmed by 1 base and 0 bases, with 14 bases remaining between them. CDR3 size: 17 residues.

This clonotype was detected only once. The V and J genes are TRBV6-6 and TRBJ1-1, with no clear D. Germline V gene lookup returns CDR1 MNHNY and CDR2 SVGAGI (reference sequence). The CDR3 runs to 13 residues. V lost 7 bases and J 0 bases, leaving 9 bases between the germline ends. CDR3 in DNA: TGTGCCAGCACGGGAACAATGAACACTGAAGCTTTCTTT. Its protein is CASTGTMNTEAFF.

The chain employs TRBV10-3 and TRBJ2-7, with D hard to call. Germline V CDR1 and CDR2: ENHRY, SYGVKD. The V end lost 3 bases, the J end lost 4 bases, and 4 bases lay between the germline ends. This CDR3 has 11 amino acids. The CDR3 protein is CAISDQYEQYF. The CDR3 DNA follows: TGTGCCATCAGTGATCAGTACGAGCAGTACTTC.

The rearrangement uses TRBV7-3 and TRBJ2-7; D unresolved. V shed 5 bases and J shed 3 bases, with 11 bases lying between them. Looked up from germline, CDR1 is SGHTA and CDR2 is FQGTGA. The CDR3 loop spans 13 amino acids. In nucleotides, the CDR3 is TGTGCCAGCAGCCCAAGGGAAGGCTACGAGCAGTACTTC. Its translation: CASSPREGYEQYF.

This clonotype was seen only a few times. The chain is built from TRBV28 and TRBJ2-1; 7 bases are a match to TRBD1. CDR1 and CDR2 from the germline V gene are MDHEN and SYDVKM. The CDR3 contains 14 residues. The junction had 8 bases not matched to a gene; V was cut back by 5 bases and J by 7 bases. As DNA, the CDR3 is TGTGCCAGCAGTCGACCGGGACAGAAGAATGAGCAGTTCTTC. The encoded protein is CASSRPGQKNEQFF.

The V and J genes are TRBV5-1 and TRBJ1-1; 8 bases match TRBD1. J lost 3 bases, V lost 0 bases, and 7 bases had no gene match. Per germline, CDR1 SGHRS and CDR2 YFSETQ. This CDR3 is built from 16 residues. CDR3 residues: CASSLAAGTGYTEAFF. The CDR3 bases are TGCGCCAGCAGCTTGGCAGCCGGGACAGGCTACACTGAAGCTTTCTTT.

This chain joins TRBV2 and TRBJ1-6; TRBD1 might be the D (5 bases). The ends were cut back, 6 bases at V and 2 bases at J, with 11 bases in the middle. CDR3 size: 15 residues. In germline, CDR1 is SNHLY, CDR2 FYNNEI. The CDR3 DNA sequence: TGTGCCAGCAGCGATCGGGGGGCCTATAATTCACCCCTCCACTTT. It encodes CASSDRGAYNSPLHF.

The V and J genes are TRBV2 and TRBJ2-5; D remains ambiguous. This CDR3 spans 11 amino acids. Germline values: CDR1 SNHLY, CDR2 FYNNEI. V lost 7 bases and J lost 1, with 4 bases in between. In DNA, the CDR3 is TGTGCCAGCACGCGCCAAGAGACCCAGTACTTC. Translated, it gives CASTRQETQYF.

This clonotype occurred a few times. DNA of the CDR3: TGTGCCAGCCGAACGGTGGACGGCTACGAGCAGTACTTC. Its protein product is CASRTVDGYEQYF. The chain carries TRBV28 and TRBJ2-7; D gene unclear. Germline V CDR1 and CDR2: MDHEN, SYDVKM. Trimming took off 8 bases at V and 3 bases at J, with 14 bases between the two ends. The CDR3 totals 13 residues.

The chain carries TRBV7-6 and TRBJ2-5; TRBD2 aligns across 8 bases. This CDR3 contains 14 residues. Germline CDR1 and CDR2: SGHVS and FNYEAQ. Trimming took 5 bases from V and 5 from J; bases not matched to a gene: 7. CDR3 sequence reads: CASSPSGGVETQYF. The CDR3 nucleotides read TGTGCCAGCAGCCCCTCCGGGGGGGTGGAGACCCAGTACTTC. Combining the CDR3 with reference TRBV7-6 and TRBJ2-5 gives the whole variable domain GAGVSQSPRYKVTKRGQDVALRCDPISGHVSLYWYRQALGQGPEFLTYFNYEAQQDKSGLPNDRFSAERPEGSISTLTIQRTEQRDSAMYRCASSPSGGVETQYFGPGTRLLVL.

V and J are TRBV9 and TRBJ2-1; D is unclear. The germline V gene has CDR1 SGDLS and CDR2 YYNGEE. CDR3 length equals 15 residues. The V gene lost 4 bases and the J gene lost 8 bases, with 19 bases spanning the gap. The CDR3 DNA is TGTGCCAGCAGCCTCTGGGAAGGGATTCAGTATGAGCAGTTCTTC. This sequence encodes CASSLWEGIQYEQFF.

The J gene is TRBJ1-5, the V gene TRBV5-1; 9 bases align to TRBD1. This CDR3 spans 15 amino acids. Looked up from germline, CDR1 is SGHRS and CDR2 is YFSETQ. After removal of 5 bases from V and 7 bases from J, the junction contained 10 bases not matched to a gene. The DNA of the CDR3 is TGCGCCAGCAGTTATATGGGGGACAGGGAACAGCCCCAGCATTTT. Amino acids: CASSYMGDREQPQHF.

The J gene is TRBJ2-1, the V gene TRBV24-1; D is ambiguous. V was cut by 9 bases and J by 10 bases, with 15 bases left in between. CDR3 size: 12 residues. Germline CDR1 KGHDR, CDR2 SFDVKD. The CDR3 loop is CATLLENEEQFF. The DNA for the CDR3 is TGTGCCACCCTCCTCGAGAATGAGGAGCAGTTCTTC.

This clonotype has just a few counts. V is TRBV2 and J is TRBJ2-5, with TRBD2 as a possible D gene (5 bases). The V end was cut by 3 bases, the J end by 0 bases, with 8 bases between. The CDR3 is made up of 14 amino acids. Germline V gives CDR1 SNHLY, CDR2 FYNNEI. The CDR3, as DNA: TGTGCCAGCAGTGATTGGGGAGACCAAGAGACCCAGTACTTC. It codes for CASSDWGDQETQYF.

The chain combines TRBV5-1 with TRBJ2-1; D gene unclear. Germline CDR1 SGHRS, CDR2 YFSETQ. V lost 1 base to trimming and J lost 6 bases, with 8 bases between them. CDR3 length: 13 residues. CDR3 nucleotides: TGCGCCAGCAGCTTGCTACAGATCAATGAGCAGTTCTTC. This codes for CASSLLQINEQFF.

The chain uses TRBV12-3 or TRBV12-4 and TRBJ2-1; the D is unclear. V was clipped by 7 bases and J by 6 bases, with 16 bases between them. The CDR3 runs 14 residues. The CDR3 loop reads CASTLMSAGNEQFF. DNA of the CDR3: TGTGCCAGCACCCTGATGAGTGCCGGCAATGAGCAGTTCTTC.